The 18 T cell receptor beta chains below were found in one sample sequenced in a study of neurological immune-mediated disorders. TCRdb reprocessed the 5' RACE reads via MiXCR and lists one record per CDR3 protein. The data show about 20,000 distinct CDR3 sequences, 10% seen once. The sequenced sample consisted of PBMCs. These TCRs come from a woman in her sixties or seventies with HTLV-1-associated myelopathy (HAM/TSP).

This clonotype was detected ten times or more. The chain couples TRBV19 to TRBJ2-7; D is unresolved. Germline V gene sequence: CDR1 LNHDA, CDR2 SQIVND (reference sequence). This CDR3 is 13 amino acids long. Trimming left V 3 bases short and J 4 bases short, with 10 bases between. The CDR3, as DNA: TGTGCCAGTAGTATGGGGAAGGATTACGAGCAGTACTTC. This codes for CASSMGKDYEQYF.

This clonotype was seen repeatedly, ten times or more. The CDR3 is CASSLTVAGGFVYEQYF. CDR3 nucleotide sequence: TGCGCCAGCAGCTTGACGGTAGCGGGGGGGTTTGTCTACGAGCAGTACTTC. The J gene is TRBJ2-7, the V gene TRBV5-1; 11 bases fit TRBD2. The CDR3 is made up of 17 amino acids. With 1 base clipped from V and 3 bases from J, the junction kept 9 bases outside the gene matches. Germline-derived CDR1 and CDR2 are SGHRS and YFSETQ. Complete variable domain (other parts from reference TRBV5-1 and TRBJ2-7): KAGVTQTPRYLIKTRGQQVTLSCSPISGHRSVSWYQQTPGQGLQFLFEYFSETQRNKGNFPGRFSGRQFSNSRSEMNVSTLELGDSALYLCASSLTVAGGFVYEQYFGPGTRLTVT.

This clonotype has at least ten counts. The V call is TRBV4-1, the J call TRBJ1-5; D gene uncertain. With 0 bases removed from V and 4 bases from J, the gap between germline ends came to 16 bases. Germline loops: CDR1 MGHRA, CDR2 YSYEKL. This CDR3 has 17 amino acids. This chain's CDR3 is CASSQDRDYRGNQPQHF. DNA for the CDR3: TGCGCCAGCAGCCAAGATAGGGATTACCGGGGTAATCAGCCCCAGCATTTT.

This clonotype has a count of ten or more. The chain employs TRBV11-2 and TRBJ2-7; weak D call: TRBD1 (5 bases). The CDR3 has 14 residues. Germline V gives CDR1 SGHAT, CDR2 FQNNGV. Trimming pared 5 bases from V and 1 base from J, leaving 12 bases between. The CDR3 DNA reads TGTGCCAGCAGCGGGGCCTGGCCATCCTACGAGCAGTACTTC. Protein: CASSGAWPSYEQYF.

This clonotype was recorded at least ten times. V usage is TRBV13 and J usage is TRBJ1-1, with D hard to call. Trimming cost V 5 bases and J 1 base, with 11 bases left between them. Germline assignment: CDR1 PRHDT and CDR2 FYEKMQ (reference sequence). This CDR3 region has 14 residues. The CDR3: CASSPRLGNTEAFF. The CDR3 nucleotides are TGTGCCAGCAGCCCTCGGCTAGGGAACACTGAAGCTTTCTTT.

Many counts were recorded for this clonotype. V usage is TRBV20-1 and J usage is TRBJ2-7, with D perhaps given as TRBD1 or TRBD2 (5 bases each). V was cut by 0 bases and J by 5 bases, with 11 bases left in between. Germline CDR1 reads DFQATT; CDR2 reads SNEGSKA (reference sequence). CDR3 length equals 13 residues. The CDR3 reads CSARDRGDHEQYF. The CDR3 DNA is TGCAGTGCTAGAGATCGAGGGGACCACGAGCAGTACTTC.

This clonotype was picked up a small number of times. This chain uses TRBV3-1 with TRBJ1-6; no reliable D call. CDR1 and CDR2 (germline): LGHDT, YNNKEL (reference sequence). This CDR3 is 13 amino acids long. Trimming left V 4 bases short and J 7 bases short, with 8 bases between. The CDR3 sequence is CASSLGPNSPLHF. CDR3 bases: TGTGCCAGCAGCCTCGGACCCAATTCACCCCTCCACTTT.

This clonotype has a count of ten or more. The chain joins TRBV19 to TRBJ2-1; 12 positions match TRBD2. The V segment lost 7 bases and the J segment 7 bases; nucleotides outside the gene matches: 8. Germline lookup yields CDR1 LNHDA and CDR2 SQIVND (reference sequence). The CDR3 extends over 15 amino acids. CDR3 in DNA: TGTGCCAGTATCCCCGGACTAGCGGGGCCTAATGAGCAGTTCTTC. This gives the protein CASIPGLAGPNEQFF.

In its sample, this clonotype is medium-sized. This sequence joins TRBV29-1 and TRBJ2-5; a possible D gene is TRBD1 (5 bases). V was clipped by 1 base and J by 3 bases, with 12 bases between them. This CDR3 is 14 amino acids long. Germline values: CDR1 SQVTM, CDR2 ANQGSEA. CDR3 sequence (DNA): TGCAGCGTTGAAGGGGCAGGGTGGGAAGAGACCCAGTACTTC. This encodes CSVEGAGWEETQYF. The whole variable domain, filled in from reference TRBV29-1 and TRBJ2-5, reads SAVISQKPSRDICQRGTSLTIQCQVDSQVTMMFWYRQQPGQSLTLIATANQGSEATYESGFVIDKFPISRPNLTFSTLTVSNMSPEDSSIYLCSVEGAGWEETQYFGPGTRLLVL.

A remark on this clonotype: Because it lacks the conserved phenylalanine or tryptophan at the end, this CDR3 is likely a read error. This chain joins TRBV6-6 and TRBJ1-2; D might be TRBD1 (5 bases). V shed 0 bases and J shed 6 bases, with 11 bases lying between them. Germline CDR1 is MNHNY and CDR2 is SVGAGI (reference sequence). This CDR3 comprises 14 residues. The CDR3 DNA sequence: TGTGCCAGCAGTTACTCGATACAGGAACATGGCTACACCCTC. Encoded protein: CASSYSIQEHGYTL.

This clonotype was observed many times. The chain employs TRBV10-3 and TRBJ2-7; D not certain. The V end lost 0 bases, the J end lost 0 bases, and 6 bases lay between the germline ends. Germline assignment: CDR1 ENHRY and CDR2 SYGVKD. The CDR3 extends over 14 amino acids. CDR3 region: CAISESTRSYEQYF. As DNA, the CDR3 is TGTGCCATCAGTGAGTCGACTCGCTCCTACGAGCAGTACTTC.

The chain recombines TRBV10-1 with TRBJ2-1; the D gene is possibly TRBD1 (5 bases). Germline V lookup: CDR1 WNHNN, CDR2 SYGVQD (reference sequence). This CDR3 is built from 14 residues. V was cut by 3 bases and J by 4 bases, with 10 bases left in between. The CDR3 sequence is CASSDPGPYNEQFF. In nucleotides, the CDR3 is TGCGCCAGCAGTGACCCAGGGCCGTACAATGAGCAGTTCTTC.

In its sample, this clonotype is medium-sized. The chain combines TRBV20-1 with TRBJ1-3; D is ambiguous. Germline V gene sequence: CDR1 DFQATT, CDR2 SNEGSKA (reference sequence). V lost 0 bases to trimming and J lost 2 bases, with 5 bases between them. There are 13 residues in the CDR3. The chain's CDR3 is CSARDLTGNTIYF. The CDR3 DNA sequence: TGCAGTGCTAGAGACCTAACTGGAAACACCATATATTTT.

This clonotype came up many times. CDR3 residues: CASSSGSRRGDTQYF. The DNA of the CDR3 is TGTGCCAGCAGCTCTGGATCGCGGAGGGGAGATACGCAGTATTTT. The V call is TRBV7-2, the J call TRBJ2-3, with D maybe TRBD2 (6 bases). CDR1 is SGHTA, CDR2 FQGNSA, per germline. This CDR3 has 15 residues. V lost 4 bases and J 5 bases, leaving 16 bases between the germline ends.

This clonotype has ten or more counts. V usage is TRBV3-1 and J usage is TRBJ2-3; 7 positions match TRBD2. Germline values: CDR1 LGHDT, CDR2 YNNKEL (reference sequence). The CDR3 sequence is 14 residues long. The ends lost 2 bases at V and 6 bases at J; junction bases unmatched: 5. The CDR3 nucleotides read TGTGCCAGCAGCCAAATGACTAGCAGTGATACGCAGTATTTT. It translates to CASSQMTSSDTQYF.

This clonotype is labeled as medium-sized. At one of its ends the junction is not consistent with the germline gene, which may arise from a read error. The rearrangement joins TRBV20-1 to TRBJ2-3, with TRBD1 identical over 7 bases. Germline assignment: CDR1 DFQATT and CDR2 SNEGSKA (reference sequence). The CDR3 is 11 amino acids. For the CDR3, the DNA is TGCAGTGCAAGAGGGGGCAGTACGCAGTATTTT. Residues: CSARGGSTQYF.

In this sample, this clonotype turned up many times. The rearrangement links TRBV20-1 to TRBJ1-1; possible D gene TRBD1, 6 bases. CDR3 length: 12 amino acids. The V end was cut by 6 bases, the J end by 8 bases, with 16 bases between. Germline values: CDR1 DFQATT, CDR2 SNEGSKA (reference sequence). In DNA form, the CDR3 reads TGCAGTGCCCAAGGGGGGGGGCTGGAAGCTTTCTTT. Its protein product is CSAQGGGLEAFF.

Ten or more counts support this clonotype. The CDR3 nucleotides are TGTGCCAGCAGGCGAGAGGAGGGGCAGGCCCAGTACTTC. Residues: CASRREEGQAQYF. The chain uses TRBV12-3 or TRBV12-4 and TRBJ2-5; D perhaps matches TRBD2 (6 bases). V was cut by 6 bases and J by 9 bases, with 17 bases left in between. The CDR3 is 13 amino acids.